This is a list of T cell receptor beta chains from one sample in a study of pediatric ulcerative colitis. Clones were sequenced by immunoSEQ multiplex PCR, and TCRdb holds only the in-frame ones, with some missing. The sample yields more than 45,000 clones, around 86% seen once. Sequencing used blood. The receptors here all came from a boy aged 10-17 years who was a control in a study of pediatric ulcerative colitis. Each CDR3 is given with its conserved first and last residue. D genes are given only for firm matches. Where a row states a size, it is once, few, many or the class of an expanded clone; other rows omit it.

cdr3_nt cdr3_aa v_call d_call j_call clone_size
TGTGCCAGCAGGAGTAGGCAGGGGATCAGCAATGAGCAGTTCTTC CASRSRQGISNEQFF TRBV7-6 . TRBJ2-1 .
TGTGCCATCAGTGAGTCGGTTTTGGGCGGAAACACTGAAGCTTTCTTT CAISESVLGGNTEAFF TRBV10-3 . TRBJ1-1 .
TGTGCCAGCAGGGACAGGGTCGGAAACACTGAAGCTTTCTTT CASRDRVGNTEAFF TRBV4-2 TRBD1 TRBJ1-1 .
TGTGCCAGCACCAGACTGAGCTCCTACAATGAGCAGTTCTTC CASTRLSSYNEQFF TRBV11-2 . TRBJ2-1 .
TGCGCCAGCAGCCCCCGGGACTACCAAGAGACCCAGTACTTC CASSPRDYQETQYF TRBV5-1 . TRBJ2-5 .
TGTGCCAGCTCACCACCGGACGGATACTACGAGCAGTACTTC CASSPPDGYYEQYF TRBV18 . TRBJ2-7 .
TGTGCCAGCAGCTTAGAACTAGCGGGATCCTACGAGCAGTACTTC CASSLELAGSYEQYF TRBV7-2 TRBD2 TRBJ2-7 once
TGCAGCGTTGGAAGGAGGGGCGGTGAAAAACTGTTTTTT CSVGRRGGEKLFF TRBV29-1 . TRBJ1-4 .
TGTGCCAGCAGTGAATCGGCGGAGGGATACGAGCAGTACTTC CASSESAEGYEQYF TRBV6-1 . TRBJ2-7 .
TGTGCCAGCAGTTTACAAGGGGTCGGCCGAGGGAACACTGAAGCTTTCTTT CASSLQGVGRGNTEAFF TRBV28 . TRBJ1-1 .
TGTGCCAGCAGCCCCCGGGGCAGGGGACTAGCGGGAGTAAAGTACAATGAGCAGTTCTTC CASSPRGRGLAGVKYNEQFF TRBV7-3 TRBD2 TRBJ2-1 once
TGTGCCAGCAGCTTAAATAATCTCGGGACAGGAGCCGGAGAAGCTTTCTTT CASSLNNLGTGAGEAFF TRBV7-3 TRBD1 TRBJ1-1 .
TGTGCCAGCAGAAGACAGGGACTGATCCTGAACACTGAAGCTTTCTTT CASRRQGLILNTEAFF TRBV5-4 TRBD1 TRBJ1-1 .
TGTGCCAGCAGCTTCTCACGGACGGGGCCCTACAATGAGCAGTTCTTC CASSFSRTGPYNEQFF TRBV7-2 . TRBJ2-1 .
TGCGCCAGCAGTGACTCGGACAGACCTTCCGGTGAAGCTTTCTTT CASSDSDRPSGEAFF TRBV10-1 . TRBJ1-1 .
TGCGCCAGCAGCTCACAGGGGGGGAGCAATCAGCCCCAGCATTTT CASSSQGGSNQPQHF TRBV5-1 TRBD1 TRBJ1-5 .
TGCAGTGCTGGGGACCAAAAGGGCTACACCTTC CSAGDQKGYTF TRBV20-1 . TRBJ1-2 .
TGTGCCAGCGGTCGGGACATAGAGGATACGCAGTATTTT CASGRDIEDTQYF TRBV6-4 . TRBJ2-3 .
TGTGCCAGCAGTTTGGGGGTGGGGGCCTTTAAAGCTTTCTTT CASSLGVGAFKAFF TRBV27 . TRBJ1-1 .
TGTGCCTGGACCCAGGGGGGCTACGAGCAGTACTTC CAWTQGGYEQYF TRBV30 . TRBJ2-7 .
TGTGCCAGCAGCTGGGGACAGGGCTCTGGAAACACCATATATTTT CASSWGQGSGNTIYF TRBV5-6 TRBD1 TRBJ1-3 .
TGCGCCAGCAGCCAAGTTCCACAGGGAGGTTCACCCCTCCACTTT CASSQVPQGGSPLHF TRBV4-1 . TRBJ1-6 .
TGTGCCAGCAGTTCGGGGACTAGCAGATATGGGGAGACCCAGTACTTC CASSSGTSRYGETQYF TRBV28 TRBD2 TRBJ2-5 .
TGTGCCAGCAGCAAAGGGAGACGGACCGGGGAGCTGTTTTTT CASSKGRRTGELFF TRBV21-1 . TRBJ2-2 .
TGTGCCAGTAGAAAGGGCTACGAGCAGTACTTC CASRKGYEQYF TRBV19 . TRBJ2-7 .
TGCAGCGTTGAAGAAGGGACTAACACTGAAGCTTTCTTT CSVEEGTNTEAFF TRBV29-1 . TRBJ1-1 once
TGTGCCAGCAGCCCGAATTCAGGGGCCAACGTCCTGACTTTC CASSPNSGANVLTF TRBV7-2 . TRBJ2-6 .
TGTGCCAGCAGGCAAGGGACTAGCGGGGATCTCTACGAGCAGTACTTC CASRQGTSGDLYEQYF TRBV6-6 TRBD2 TRBJ2-7 .
TGTGCCAGCAGCTTCCAACGGGACACAGGAGGCCAAAATGAGCAGTTCTTC CASSFQRDTGGQNEQFF TRBV7-3 . TRBJ2-1 .
TGTGCCAGCAGCCCAGGACTAGCGGGTGGAGAGCAGTTCTTC CASSPGLAGGEQFF TRBV11-1 TRBD2 TRBJ2-1 .
TGTGCCAGCAGCCAAGGAGGAGAAGAGACCCAGTACTTC CASSQGGEETQYF TRBV14 . TRBJ2-5 .
TGTGCCAGCACCGCAGGGGTTGAGCAGTTCTTC CASTAGVEQFF TRBV2 . TRBJ2-1 .
TGCGCCAGCAGCGATCCGGGACAGGGAGAGAATGAGCAGTTCTTC CASSDPGQGENEQFF TRBV5-1 TRBD1 TRBJ2-1 .
TGTGCCAGCAGCGCCGCCGACAGGGAGGCTTTCTTT CASSAADREAFF TRBV9 TRBD1 TRBJ1-1 .
TGTGCCAGCAGCTTAATCATGGGTCATCCCTACAATGAGCAGTTCTTC CASSLIMGHPYNEQFF TRBV7-9 . TRBJ2-1 .
TGTGCCAGCAGTGACAGGGGAGGTACTGAAGCTTTCTTT CASSDRGGTEAFF TRBV2 . TRBJ1-1 .
TGCGCCAGCAGCTTCCAGGGGGACTATGGCTACACCTTC CASSFQGDYGYTF TRBV5-1 TRBD1 TRBJ1-2 .
TGTGCCAGCAGTCCTACAGGGGGCGCTTTGATTGGCTACACCTTC CASSPTGGALIGYTF TRBV28 TRBD1 TRBJ1-2 .
TGTGCCTCAAAATCTGGGTCTCGCAGGTATAATTCACCCCTCCACTTT CASKSGSRRYNSPLHF TRBV27 . TRBJ1-6 once
TGTGCCAGCAGCCAAGATCCGACAGGGTTCTATGGCTACACCTTC CASSQDPTGFYGYTF TRBV4-2 TRBD1 TRBJ1-2 .
TGTGCCAGCAGCACAATCCGGGACCCCCTGGGGGAGCTGTTTTTT CASSTIRDPLGELFF TRBV11-2 . TRBJ2-2 .
TGTGCCATCAGTGAGTCGAACAGGCGGTTAACAATGGCCCAGTACTTC CAISESNRRLTMAQYF TRBV10-3 . TRBJ2-5 .
TGTGCCTGGACGTCTATGGGGGCGGAGGCTTTCTTT CAWTSMGAEAFF TRBV30 . TRBJ1-1 .
TGTGCCAGCAGCTTAGTCCGCGACAGGGCCCCCGGTGAGCAGTTCTTC CASSLVRDRAPGEQFF TRBV21-1 . TRBJ2-1 .
TGTGCCAGCTCCGGAATCGGAAACACCATATATTTT CASSGIGNTIYF TRBV18 . TRBJ1-3 .
TGTGCCAGCACCCCCGGAGGGACTAATGAAAAACTGTTTTTT CASTPGGTNEKLFF TRBV28 . TRBJ1-4 .
TGTGCCATCAGTGACCCCCGGGCCTCCTCCAGCTACGAGCAGTACTTC CAISDPRASSSYEQYF TRBV10-3 . TRBJ2-7 .
TGTGCCAGCAGTGAAGAGTGGTTTGGCTACACCTTC CASSEEWFGYTF TRBV6-1 . TRBJ1-2 few
TGTGCCAGCAGTCCGGGACTAGTGTTATCCTACGAGCAGTACTTC CASSPGLVLSYEQYF TRBV27 TRBD2 TRBJ2-7 .
TGTGCCAGCAGCGACACCTGGGACACAACCTACAATGAGCAGTTCTTC CASSDTWDTTYNEQFF TRBV2 . TRBJ2-1 .